The 30 T cell receptor beta chains given below trace back to one sample, sequenced in a study of post-analysis software for immune sequencing data. Findings and caveats of the study: TRBV5-6, TRBV5-1 and TRBV20-1 belonged to a set of a few TRBV segments that were more frequent in patients than controls.

Unique molecular identifiers were built into the TCR beta cDNA libraries. Via MiXCR, TCRdb re-called the PCR reads, giving one row per CDR3 protein. The repertoire has 750,000 to 950,000 distinct CDR3 sequences, about 57% of them found once; the top ten carry about 4.5%. Their target antigens are unknown. Source material: blood. The receptor source for this set is a girl under 18 with multiple sclerosis.

The chain links TRBV7-2 to TRBJ1-6; 10 bases are shared with TRBD1. The junction had 9 bases not matched to a gene; V was cut back by 1 base and J by 9 bases. Germline CDR1 reads SGHTA; CDR2 reads FQGNSA. This CDR3 is built from 17 residues. The CDR3 loop reads CASSLESLRTGGSPLHF. CDR3 coding DNA: TGTGCCAGCAGCTTAGAGTCTTTACGGACAGGGGGTTCACCCCTCCACTTT. Looking up the rest from reference TRBV7-2 and TRBJ1-6 gives the full variable domain: GAGVSQSPSNKVTEKGKDVELRCDPISGHTALYWYRQSLGQGLEFLIYFQGNSAPDKSGLPSDRFSAERTGGSVSTLTIQRTQQEDSAVYLCASSLESLRTGGSPLHFGNGTRLTVT.

The chain links TRBV11-2 to TRBJ1-2; D is unclear. The CDR3 consists of 11 residues. Germline CDR1 is SGHAT and CDR2 is FQNNGV. V gave up 0 bases and J gave up 13 bases, with 9 bases separating them. The CDR3 region has the DNA TGTGCCAGCAGCTTAGATGGGCCAGGCACCTTC. Its translation is CASSLDGPGTF. Supplemented by reference TRBV11-2 and TRBJ1-2, the full variable domain reads EAGVAQSPRYKIIEKRQSVAFWCNPISGHATLYWYQQILGQGPKLLIQFQNNGVVDDSQLPKDRFSAERLKGVDSTLKIQPAKLEDSAVYLCASSLDGPGTFGSGTRLTVV.

This clonotype appeared a few times. The rearrangement joins TRBV12-3 or TRBV12-4 to TRBJ2-6; D gene ambiguous. The V end lost 5 bases, the J end lost 2 bases, and 7 bases lay between the germline ends. This CDR3 has 14 residues. CDR3 DNA: TGTGCCAGCAGTCCCGAGGCTGGGGCCAACGTCCTGACTTTC. It specifies CASSPEAGANVLTF.

V is TRBV20-1 and J is TRBJ2-7; D tentatively fits TRBD1 or TRBD2 (6 bases each). Germline assignment: CDR1 DFQATT and CDR2 SNEGSKA (reference sequence). V lost 3 bases and J lost 2, with 14 bases in between. The CDR3 extends over 14 amino acids. The CDR3 nucleotides are TGCAGTGCTAGTGGGGGGCCTTTGACCTACGAGCAGTACTTC. Translating it yields CSASGGPLTYEQYF.

V usage is TRBV6-5 and J usage is TRBJ1-2, with 7 positions matching TRBD1. Germline V gene data show CDR1 as MNHEY and CDR2 as SVGAGI. This CDR3 spans 15 amino acids. Trimming at V came to 6 bases and at J to 4 bases, leaving 11 bases not matched to a gene. CDR3 nucleotide sequence: TGTGCCAGCAGCCAACAGGGGAGGTTTGGCTATGGCTACACCTTC. It yields the protein CASSQQGRFGYGYTF.

The chain joins TRBV29-1 to TRBJ2-5; 8 positions agree with TRBD1. The V segment lost 7 bases and the J segment 4 bases; nucleotides outside the gene matches: 5. The CDR3 contains 12 residues. Germline V gene lookup returns CDR1 SQVTM and CDR2 ANQGSEA. CDR3 nucleotide sequence: TGCAGCGCCAACACAGGGGGAGAGACCCAGTACTTC. Its protein is CSANTGGETQYF.

This clonotype was counted only a few times. The rearrangement joins TRBV7-9 to TRBJ1-2; 7 positions match TRBD1. This CDR3 is built from 15 residues. J lost 5 bases, V lost 2 bases, and 8 bases had no gene match. Per the germline V gene, CDR1 is SEHNR and CDR2 is FQNEAQ (reference sequence). This CDR3 reads CASSLLAGGEYGYTF. The CDR3 bases are TGTGCCAGCAGCTTACTTGCAGGGGGAGAGTATGGCTACACCTTC.

The chain is built from TRBV29-1 and TRBJ2-1; D remains ambiguous. The germline gives CDR1 SQVTM, CDR2 ANQGSEA. There are 12 residues in the CDR3. Trimming took 5 bases from V and 0 from J, leaving 5 bases between them. The CDR3 sequence: CSVMPSYNEQFF. The CDR3 DNA is TGCAGCGTTATGCCCTCCTACAATGAGCAGTTCTTC.

The V gene is TRBV20-1, the J gene TRBJ1-2; D is unclear. The V gene lost 3 bases and the J gene lost 2 bases, with 13 bases spanning the gap. CDR1 and CDR2 (germline): DFQATT, SNEGSKA (reference sequence). The CDR3 is made up of 14 amino acids. The CDR3 region is CSASPTLENYGYTF. The CDR3 coding sequence is TGCAGTGCTAGTCCGACACTTGAGAACTATGGCTACACCTTC.

This clonotype was seen only a few times. This chain connects TRBV11-1 to TRBJ2-3, with 10 bases lining up with TRBD1. Germline V gives CDR1 SGHAT, CDR2 FQDESV (reference sequence). V shed 5 bases and J 2 bases; nucleotides not matched to a gene: 13. CDR3 size: 18 residues. The CDR3 bases are TGTGCCAGCAGCCGACAATCCCCCGGGACAGGGGTCACAGATACGCAGTATTTT. It specifies CASSRQSPGTGVTDTQYF.

The V gene is TRBV5-1, the J gene TRBJ2-1, with D possibly matching TRBD1 (6 bases). The CDR3 is 14 residues long. The V gene's germline CDR1 is SGHRS and CDR2 YFSETQ. V lost 4 bases and J lost 7, with 15 bases in between. For the CDR3, the DNA is TGCGCCAGCAGCGCAGGGGACGCGGTTAATGAGCAGTTCTTC. Encoded protein: CASSAGDAVNEQFF.

The J gene is TRBJ2-3, the V gene TRBV29-1, with 7 bases fitting TRBD2. The junction had 13 bases not matched to a gene; V was cut back by 6 bases and J by 1 base. Germline CDR1 reads SQVTM; CDR2 reads ANQGSEA. The CDR3 is 16 residues long. CDR3 DNA: TGCAGCGTCGGAAGGGATCTAGCGGTAGGCACAGATACGCAGTATTTT. It yields the protein CSVGRDLAVGTDTQYF.

This clonotype was counted a few times. The CDR3 sequence is CASRSGTGAYEQYF. Written as DNA, the CDR3 is TGTGCCAGCAGGTCCGGGACAGGGGCCTACGAGCAGTACTTC. The J gene is TRBJ2-7, the V gene TRBV12-3 or TRBV12-4, with 10 nucleotides matching TRBD1. CDR3 length equals 14 residues. Unmatched junction bases numbered 4, after V lost 6 bases and J lost 2 bases.

The V and J genes are TRBV6-2 or TRBV6-3 and TRBJ2-7; weak D call: TRBD1 (6 bases). The CDR3 loop spans 13 amino acids. V lost 5 bases and J 7 bases, leaving 15 bases between the germline ends. Germline-derived CDR1 and CDR2 are MNHEY and SVGEGT. Here the CDR3 DNA reads TGTGCCAGCAGTGTTACAGGGATGTCGGAGCAGTACTTC. Translation: CASSVTGMSEQYF.

This clonotype was observed a handful of times. The CDR3: CASSPRLGGRSYNEQFF. CDR3 in DNA: TGTGCCAGCAGCCCACGACTGGGGGGGCGGTCCTACAATGAGCAGTTCTTC. The rearrangement joins TRBV9 to TRBJ2-1, with D tentatively TRBD2 (7 bases). Per germline, CDR1 SGDLS and CDR2 YYNGEE. V was cut by 4 bases and J by 1 base, with 18 bases left in between. The length of the CDR3 is 17 residues.

This chain joins TRBV11-2 and TRBJ1-2; a possible D gene is TRBD1 (5 bases). The CDR3 totals 15 residues. The V gene's germline CDR1 is SGHAT and CDR2 FQNNGV. Trimming left V 5 bases short and J 1 base short, with 14 bases between. The CDR3 protein is CASSPQGAVNYGYTF. The CDR3 region has the DNA TGTGCCAGCAGCCCTCAGGGAGCAGTTAACTATGGCTACACCTTC.

This clonotype was found a few times. The chain has TRBV14 and TRBJ1-1; D not resolved. V was shortened by 0 bases and J by 8 bases, with 13 bases between the two germline ends. This CDR3 is built from 14 residues. CDR1 is SGHDN and CDR2 is FVKESK in the germline V gene. CDR3: CASSQELGRTEAFF. The CDR3 DNA is TGTGCCAGCAGCCAAGAACTTGGGCGAACAGAAGCTTTCTTT. The variable domain in full, with the rest retrieved from reference TRBV14 and TRBJ1-1, is EAGVTQFPSHSVIEKGQTVTLRCDPISGHDNLYWYRRVMGKEIKFLLHFVKESKQDESGMPNNRFLAERTGGTYSTLKVQPAELEDSGVYFCASSQELGRTEAFFGQGTRLTVV.

The rearrangement uses TRBV20-1 and TRBJ2-5, with D perhaps matching TRBD1 (6 bases). The CDR3 runs 12 residues. Germline lookup yields CDR1 DFQATT and CDR2 SNEGSKA (reference sequence). This CDR3 is CRAQGLRETQYF. The DNA for the CDR3 is TGCAGGGCACAGGGTCTGAGAGAGACCCAGTACTTC.

This clonotype has only a few counts. This sequence joins TRBV27 and TRBJ2-7; 8 bases map to TRBD2. CDR1 and CDR2 from the germline V gene are MNHEY and SMNVEV (reference sequence). The trim removed 5 bases at V and 1 base at J, leaving 7 bases unmatched. The CDR3 totals 15 residues. CDR3 bases: TGTGCCAGCAGTGGAGCGGGGGAACTATCCTACGAGCAGTACTTC. This sequence encodes CASSGAGELSYEQYF.

The chain uses TRBV7-3 and TRBJ2-3; TRBD2 aligns across 12 bases. J gave up 5 bases and V 4 bases, and 7 bases lay outside the gene matches. There are 16 residues in the CDR3. CDR1 and CDR2 (germline): SGHTA, FQGTGA. For the CDR3, the DNA is TGTGCCAGCAGCTCCACCCTAGCGGGGGGGAAAGATACGCAGTATTTT. Protein: CASSSTLAGGKDTQYF.

The chain carries TRBV29-1 and TRBJ2-5, with D tentatively TRBD2 (6 bases). There are 13 residues in the CDR3. The V gene lost 3 bases and the J gene lost 11 bases, with 19 bases spanning the gap. Germline-derived CDR1 and CDR2 are SQVTM and ANQGSEA. CDR3 sequence reads: CSVDPRDGGEQYF. The DNA of the CDR3 is TGCAGCGTTGATCCCCGGGACGGCGGGGAGCAGTACTTC.

The chain joins TRBV14 to TRBJ2-6; 7 bases align to TRBD1. This CDR3 comprises 16 residues. With 5 bases clipped from V and 2 bases from J, the junction kept 6 bases outside the gene matches. CDR1 and CDR2 from the germline V gene are SGHDN and FVKESK. CDR3 DNA: TGTGCCAGCAGCGTCCGACAGGGCCCTGGGGCCAACGTCCTGACTTTC. It is translated as CASSVRQGPGANVLTF.

The CDR3 DNA follows: TGTGCCAGCAGCCAAGAAAGGGATTCGGAGACCCAGTACTTC. Its translation: CASSQERDSETQYF. V and J are TRBV14 and TRBJ2-5; D unclear. There are 14 residues in the CDR3. Germline loops: CDR1 SGHDN, CDR2 FVKESK. Trimming left V 0 bases short and J 5 bases short, with 10 bases between.

This clonotype has a handful of counts. The rearrangement uses TRBV20-1 and TRBJ2-1; possible D gene TRBD1, 6 bases. This CDR3 spans 13 amino acids. Trimming pared 5 bases from V and 7 bases from J, leaving 15 bases between. Germline V gives CDR1 DFQATT, CDR2 SNEGSKA (reference sequence). This chain's CDR3 is CSALRGRLNEQFF. In nucleotides, the CDR3 is TGCAGTGCTCTCAGGGGAAGGCTGAATGAGCAGTTCTTC.

This clonotype was detected only a few times. V usage is TRBV12-3 or TRBV12-4 and J usage is TRBJ2-4, with D maybe TRBD2 (5 bases). The DNA matches TRBJ2-7 better at its end, which makes the J call doubtful. The CDR3 is made up of 14 amino acids. The DNA for the CDR3 is TGTGCCAGCAGTTTTTCATCGGGAAGAACCGAGCAGTACTTC. Protein sequence: CASSFSSGRTEQYF.

V gene TRBV7-3 combines with J gene TRBJ1-2, with 10 bases identical to TRBD1. V was pared by 3 bases and J by 3 bases, with 4 bases of the junction left unmatched. The CDR3 sequence is 15 residues long. CDR1 and CDR2 (germline): SGHTA, FQGTGA. Here the CDR3 DNA reads TGTGCCAGCAGCTTGTCCGGGACAGGGGACTATGGCTACACCTTC. This codes for CASSLSGTGDYGYTF.

This CDR3 is CASSLDGDRPIQYF. Here the CDR3 DNA reads TGTGCCAGCAGCTTAGACGGGGACAGGCCCATTCAGTACTTC. The chain is built from TRBV7-9 and TRBJ2-5, with 8 bases lining up with TRBD1. The DNA end is a closer match to TRBJ2-4, so the J assignment may be wrong. CDR3 length equals 14 residues. Germline V gene sequence: CDR1 SEHNR, CDR2 FQNEAQ (reference sequence).

This clonotype was seen a few times. J is TRBJ1-1 and V is TRBV5-1; no reliable D call. The V gene lost 1 base and the J gene lost 0 bases, with 10 bases spanning the gap. The CDR3 extends over 15 amino acids. The germline CDR1 and CDR2 sequences are SGHRS and YFSETQ. CDR3 DNA: TGCGCCAGCAGCTTGTTCGGCAGCTTGAACACTGAAGCTTTCTTT. Translating it yields CASSLFGSLNTEAFF.

This rearrangement joins TRBV18 to TRBJ2-6; 7 bases line up with TRBD1. V was clipped by 10 bases and J by 0 bases; unmatched bases: 9. Germline CDR1 reads KGHSH; CDR2 reads LQKENI. This CDR3 spans 16 amino acids. Here the CDR3 reads CATNRDRSSGANVLTF. As DNA, the CDR3 is TGTGCCACCAACCGGGACAGAAGCTCTGGGGCCAACGTCCTGACTTTC.

V is TRBV5-6 and J is TRBJ2-4, with D unresolved. Near its end, the DNA agrees better with TRBJ2-7, so the J call may be wrong. Germline CDR1 and CDR2: SGHDT and YYEEEE. The length of the CDR3 is 15 residues. DNA of the CDR3: TGTGCCAGCAGAGTGACGGACGCCTTGGTCTACGAGCAGTACTTC. This codes for CASRVTDALVYEQYF.